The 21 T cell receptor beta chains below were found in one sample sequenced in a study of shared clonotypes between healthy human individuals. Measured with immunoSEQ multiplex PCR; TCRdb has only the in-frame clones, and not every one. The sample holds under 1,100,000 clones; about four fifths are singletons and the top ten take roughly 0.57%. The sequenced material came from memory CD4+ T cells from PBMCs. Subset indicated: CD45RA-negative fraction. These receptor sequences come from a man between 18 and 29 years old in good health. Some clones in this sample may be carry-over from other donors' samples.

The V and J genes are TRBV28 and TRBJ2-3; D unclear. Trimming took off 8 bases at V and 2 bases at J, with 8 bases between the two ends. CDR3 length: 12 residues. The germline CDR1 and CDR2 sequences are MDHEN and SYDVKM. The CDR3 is CASDSSTDTQYF. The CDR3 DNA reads TGTGCCAGCGATTCCTCCACAGATACGCAGTATTTT. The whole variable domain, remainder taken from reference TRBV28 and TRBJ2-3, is DVKVTQSSRYLVKRTGEKVFLECVQDMDHENMFWYRQDPGLGLRLIYFSYDVKMKEKGDIPEGYSVSREKKERFSLILESASTNQTSMYLCASDSSTDTQYFGPGTRLTVL.

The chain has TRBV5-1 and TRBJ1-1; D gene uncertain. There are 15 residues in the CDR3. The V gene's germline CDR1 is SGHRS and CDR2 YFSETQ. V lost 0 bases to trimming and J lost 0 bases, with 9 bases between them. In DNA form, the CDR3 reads TGCGCCAGCAGCTTGGCGGGCCTCATGAACACTGAAGCTTTCTTT. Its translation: CASSLAGLMNTEAFF.

In DNA form, the CDR3 reads TGTGCCAGCAGCTTATTGGAACAGGCCTATGGCTACACCTTC. This gives the protein CASSLLEQAYGYTF. The chain combines TRBV7-2 with TRBJ1-2; perhaps TRBD1 as D (5 bases). This CDR3 contains 14 residues. Germline values: CDR1 SGHTA, CDR2 FQGNSA. The V end lost 2 bases, the J end lost 4 bases, and 11 bases lay between the germline ends. Looking up the rest from reference TRBV7-2 and TRBJ1-2 gives the full variable domain: GAGVSQSPSNKVTEKGKDVELRCDPISGHTALYWYRQSLGQGLEFLIYFQGNSAPDKSGLPSDRFSAERTGGSVSTLTIQRTQQEDSAVYLCASSLLEQAYGYTFGSGTRLTVV.

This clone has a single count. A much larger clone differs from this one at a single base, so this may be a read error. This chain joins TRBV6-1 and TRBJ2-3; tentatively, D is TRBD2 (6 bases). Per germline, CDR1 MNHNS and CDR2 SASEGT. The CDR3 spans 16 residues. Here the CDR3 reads CASSEVYGSRTDTQCF. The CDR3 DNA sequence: TGTGCCAGCAGTGAGGTCTACGGGAGTCGCACAGATACGCAGTGTTTT.

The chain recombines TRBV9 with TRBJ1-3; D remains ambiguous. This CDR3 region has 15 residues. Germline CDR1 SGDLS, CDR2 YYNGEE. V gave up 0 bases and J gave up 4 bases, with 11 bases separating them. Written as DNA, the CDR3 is TGTGCCAGCAGCGTAGTGGAGGGCTACGGAAACACCATATATTTT. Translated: CASSVVEGYGNTIYF. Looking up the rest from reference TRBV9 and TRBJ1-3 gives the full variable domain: DSGVTQTPKHLITATGQRVTLRCSPRSGDLSVYWYQQSLDQGLQFLIQYYNGEERAKGNILERFSAQQFPDLHSELNLSSLELGDSALYFCASSVVEGYGNTIYFGEGSWLTVV.

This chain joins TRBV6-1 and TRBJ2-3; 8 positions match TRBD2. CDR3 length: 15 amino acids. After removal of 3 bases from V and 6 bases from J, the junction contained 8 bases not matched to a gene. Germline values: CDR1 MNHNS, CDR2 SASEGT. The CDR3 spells CASSEQAGVMDTQYF. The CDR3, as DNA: TGTGCCAGCAGTGAGCAAGCGGGAGTAATGGATACGCAGTATTTT.

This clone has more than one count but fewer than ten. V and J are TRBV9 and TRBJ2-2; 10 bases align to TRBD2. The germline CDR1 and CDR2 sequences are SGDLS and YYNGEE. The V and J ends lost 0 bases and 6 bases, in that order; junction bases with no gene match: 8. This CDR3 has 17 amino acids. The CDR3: CASSVALAGVSSGELFF. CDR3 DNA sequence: TGTGCCAGCAGCGTAGCCCTAGCGGGAGTATCCTCCGGGGAGCTGTTTTTT.

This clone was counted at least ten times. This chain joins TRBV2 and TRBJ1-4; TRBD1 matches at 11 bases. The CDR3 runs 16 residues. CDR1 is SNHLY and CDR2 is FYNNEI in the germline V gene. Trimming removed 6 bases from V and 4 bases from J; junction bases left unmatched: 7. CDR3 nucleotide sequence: TGTGCCAGCAGGAAGGACAGGGGGCCCGGTAATGAAAAACTGTTTTTT. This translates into CASRKDRGPGNEKLFF.

This chain's CDR3 is CASRRRAQSSYNEQFF. In DNA, the CDR3 is TGCGCCAGCAGACGGAGAGCCCAGAGCTCCTACAATGAGCAGTTCTTC. The rearrangement joins TRBV10-2 to TRBJ2-1; D unclear. This CDR3 has 16 amino acids. Germline V lookup: CDR1 WSHSY, CDR2 SAAADI. V was trimmed by 6 bases and J by 0 bases, leaving 15 bases between them.

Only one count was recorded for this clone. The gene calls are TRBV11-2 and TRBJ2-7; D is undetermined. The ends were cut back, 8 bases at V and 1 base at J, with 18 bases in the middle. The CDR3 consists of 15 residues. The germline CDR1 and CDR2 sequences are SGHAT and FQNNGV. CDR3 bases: TGTGCCAGCGGTCAGTTAGGGATCGAATCCTACGAGCAGTACTTC. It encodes CASGQLGIESYEQYF.

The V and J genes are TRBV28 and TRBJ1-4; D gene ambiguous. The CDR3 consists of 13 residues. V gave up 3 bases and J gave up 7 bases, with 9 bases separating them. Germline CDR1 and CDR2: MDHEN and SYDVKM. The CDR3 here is CASSFRNGEKLFF. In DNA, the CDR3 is TGTGCCAGCAGTTTCAGGAACGGTGAAAAACTGTTTTTT. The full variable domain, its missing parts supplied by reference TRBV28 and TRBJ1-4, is DVKVTQSSRYLVKRTGEKVFLECVQDMDHENMFWYRQDPGLGLRLIYFSYDVKMKEKGDIPEGYSVSREKKERFSLILESASTNQTSMYLCASSFRNGEKLFFGSGTQLSVL.

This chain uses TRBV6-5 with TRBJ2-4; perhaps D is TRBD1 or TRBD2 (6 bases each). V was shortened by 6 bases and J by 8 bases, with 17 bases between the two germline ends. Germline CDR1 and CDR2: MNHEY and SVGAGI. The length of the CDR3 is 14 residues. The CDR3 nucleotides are TGTGCCAGCAGCCGAGAACCGAGGGGGGACATTCAGTACTTC. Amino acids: CASSREPRGDIQYF.

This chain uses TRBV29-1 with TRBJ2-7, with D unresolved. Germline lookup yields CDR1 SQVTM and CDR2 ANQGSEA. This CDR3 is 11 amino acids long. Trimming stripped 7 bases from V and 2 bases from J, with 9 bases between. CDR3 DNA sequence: TGCAGCGCCCGACTCGCCTACGAGCAGTACTTC. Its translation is CSARLAYEQYF.

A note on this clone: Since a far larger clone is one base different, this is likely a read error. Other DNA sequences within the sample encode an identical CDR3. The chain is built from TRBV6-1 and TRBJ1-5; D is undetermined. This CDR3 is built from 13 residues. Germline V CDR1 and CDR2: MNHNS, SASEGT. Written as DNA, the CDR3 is TGTGCCAGCAGGTTAACAGTAAATCAGCCCCAACATTTT. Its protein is CASRLTVNQPQHF.

The CDR3, as DNA: TGCGCCAGCAGCATGGACAGGGGTGCCGTAGAGACCCAGTACTTC. Translation: CASSMDRGAVETQYF. The chain has TRBV5-1 and TRBJ2-5; 9 bases map to TRBD1. The length of the CDR3 is 15 residues. The germline V gene encodes CDR1 SGHRS and CDR2 YFSETQ. J gave up 4 bases and V 4 bases, and 8 bases lay outside the gene matches.

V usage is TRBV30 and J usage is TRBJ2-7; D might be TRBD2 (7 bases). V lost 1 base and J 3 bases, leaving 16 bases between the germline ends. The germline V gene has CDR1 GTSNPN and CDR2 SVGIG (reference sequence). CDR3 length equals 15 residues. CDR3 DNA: TGTGCCTGGAGTGCACAACGAGGGGGGGTCTACGAGCAGTACTTC. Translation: CAWSAQRGGVYEQYF. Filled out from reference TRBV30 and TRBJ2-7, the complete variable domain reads SQTIHQWPATLVQPVGSPLSLECTVEGTSNPNLYWYRQAAGRGLQLLFYSVGIGQISSEVPQNLSASRPQDRQFILSSKKLLLSDSGFYLCAWSAQRGGVYEQYFGPGTRLTVT.

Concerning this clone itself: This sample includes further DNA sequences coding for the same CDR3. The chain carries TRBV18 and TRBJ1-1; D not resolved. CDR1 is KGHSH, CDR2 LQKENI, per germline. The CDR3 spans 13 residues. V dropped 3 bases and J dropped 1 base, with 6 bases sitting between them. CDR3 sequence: CASSPGQNTEAFF. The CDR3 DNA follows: TGTGCCAGCTCACCTGGCCAGAACACTGAAGCTTTCTTT.

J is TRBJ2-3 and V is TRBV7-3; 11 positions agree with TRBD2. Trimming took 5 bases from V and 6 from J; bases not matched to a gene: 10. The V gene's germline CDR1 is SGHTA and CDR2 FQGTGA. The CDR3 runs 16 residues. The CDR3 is CASSRTTSGIFDTQYF. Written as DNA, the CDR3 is TGTGCCAGCAGCCGGACGACTAGCGGGATTTTTGATACGCAGTATTTT.

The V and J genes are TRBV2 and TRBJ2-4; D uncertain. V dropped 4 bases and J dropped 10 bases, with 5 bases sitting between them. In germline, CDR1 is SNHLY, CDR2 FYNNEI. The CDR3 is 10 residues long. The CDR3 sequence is CASSGIIQYF. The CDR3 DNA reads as TGTGCCAGCAGTGGTATTATTCAGTACTTC.

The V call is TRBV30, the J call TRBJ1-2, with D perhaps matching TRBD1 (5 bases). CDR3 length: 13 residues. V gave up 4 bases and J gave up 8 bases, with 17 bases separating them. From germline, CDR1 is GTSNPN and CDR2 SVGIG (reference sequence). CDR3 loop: CAWISHRGRGYTF. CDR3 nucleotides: TGTGCCTGGATCTCACATCGGGGCCGGGGCTACACCTTC.

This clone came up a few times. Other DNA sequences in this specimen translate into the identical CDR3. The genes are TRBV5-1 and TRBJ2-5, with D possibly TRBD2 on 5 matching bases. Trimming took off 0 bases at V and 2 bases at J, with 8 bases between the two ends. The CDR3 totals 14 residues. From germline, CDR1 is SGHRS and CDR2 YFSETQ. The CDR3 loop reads CASSLGGLQETQYF. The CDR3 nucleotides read TGCGCCAGCAGCTTGGGAGGGCTGCAAGAGACCCAGTACTTC.